The T cell receptor beta chain described here comes from a study of T cell changes during pregnancy in multiple sclerosis. TCRdb keeps only in-frame clones here, not all; method: immunoSEQ multiplex PCR. The sample gives some 70,000 clones, roughly nine tenths of which show up once; around 9.5% is in the top ten. The CDR3 covers 14 residues. Trimming left V 6 bases short and J 5 bases short, with 16 bases between. Germline CDR1 is MNHNS and CDR2 is SASEGT. This clonotype was obtained from a female donor in good health, enrolled as a control in a pregnancy study. This sample comprised peripheral blood, obtained after pregnancy. J is TRBJ1-1 and V is TRBV6-1, with D possibly being TRBD1 (5 bases). For the CDR3, the DNA is TGTGCCAGCAGAGGGCCAGGGCCCCCAACTGAAGCTTTCTTT. Its protein is CASRGPGPPTEAFF.